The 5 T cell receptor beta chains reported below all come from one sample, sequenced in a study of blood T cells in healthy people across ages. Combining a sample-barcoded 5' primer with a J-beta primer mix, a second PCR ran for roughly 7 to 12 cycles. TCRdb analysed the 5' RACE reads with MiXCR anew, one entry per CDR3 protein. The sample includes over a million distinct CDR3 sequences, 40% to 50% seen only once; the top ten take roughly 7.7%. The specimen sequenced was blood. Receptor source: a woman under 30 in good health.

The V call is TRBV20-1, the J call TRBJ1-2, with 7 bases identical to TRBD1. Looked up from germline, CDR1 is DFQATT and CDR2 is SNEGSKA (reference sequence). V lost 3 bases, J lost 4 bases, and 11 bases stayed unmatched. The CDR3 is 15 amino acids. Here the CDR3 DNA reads TGCAGTGCTAGTCTTCAGGGGGGCCCTATCTATGGCTACACCTTC. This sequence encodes CSASLQGGPIYGYTF.

The CDR3 loop reads CASSPGTILYNEQFF. The CDR3 nucleotides read TGTGCCAGCAGCCCCGGGACTATCTTATACAATGAGCAGTTCTTC. This rearrangement joins TRBV7-9 to TRBJ2-1; TRBD2 aligns across 7 bases. This CDR3 is built from 15 residues. Germline trimming cut 5 bases from V and 4 bases from J; bases unmatched to any gene: 8. Looked up from germline, CDR1 is SEHNR and CDR2 is FQNEAQ (reference sequence). Filled out from reference TRBV7-9 and TRBJ2-1, the complete variable domain reads DTGVSQNPRHKITKRGQNVTFRCDPISEHNRLYWYRQTLGQGPEFLTYFQNEAQLEKSRLLSDRFSAERPKGSFSTLEIQRTEQGDSAMYLCASSPGTILYNEQFFGPGTRLTVL.

In nucleotides, the CDR3 is TGTGCCAGCCTGCGCGGGTCCCCGGGGGGTCCTGTCCAAGAGACCCAGTACTTC. This gives the protein CASLRGSPGGPVQETQYF. The chain couples TRBV6-1 to TRBJ2-5; 7 nucleotides agree with TRBD2. This CDR3 comprises 18 residues. Germline V gives CDR1 MNHNS, CDR2 SASEGT. The V segment lost 8 bases and the J segment 1 base; nucleotides outside the gene matches: 19.

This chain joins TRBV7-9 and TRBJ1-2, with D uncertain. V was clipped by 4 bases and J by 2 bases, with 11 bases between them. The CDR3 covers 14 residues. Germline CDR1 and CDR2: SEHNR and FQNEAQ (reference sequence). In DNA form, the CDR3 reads TGTGCCAGCAGCTCCCGCAGCGGGAACTATGGCTACACCTTC. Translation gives CASSSRSGNYGYTF.

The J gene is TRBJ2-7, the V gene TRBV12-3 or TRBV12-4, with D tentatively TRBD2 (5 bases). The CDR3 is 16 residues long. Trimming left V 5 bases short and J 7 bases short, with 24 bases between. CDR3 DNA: TGTGCCAGCAGTACTCTAGCTGCCAGCTCCTACAATGAGCAGTACTTC. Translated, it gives CASSTLAASSYNEQYF.